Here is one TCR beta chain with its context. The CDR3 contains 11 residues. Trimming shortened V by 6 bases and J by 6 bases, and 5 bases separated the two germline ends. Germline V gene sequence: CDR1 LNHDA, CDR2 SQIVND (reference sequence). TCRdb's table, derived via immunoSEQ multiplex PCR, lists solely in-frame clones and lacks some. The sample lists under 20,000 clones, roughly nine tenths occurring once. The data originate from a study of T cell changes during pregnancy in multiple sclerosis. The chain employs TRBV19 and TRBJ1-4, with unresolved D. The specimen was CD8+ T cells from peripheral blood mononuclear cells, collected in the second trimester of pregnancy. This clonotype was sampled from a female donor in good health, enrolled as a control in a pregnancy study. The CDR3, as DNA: TGTGCCAGTAGCTACTATGAAAAACTGTTTTTT. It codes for CASSYYEKLFF.